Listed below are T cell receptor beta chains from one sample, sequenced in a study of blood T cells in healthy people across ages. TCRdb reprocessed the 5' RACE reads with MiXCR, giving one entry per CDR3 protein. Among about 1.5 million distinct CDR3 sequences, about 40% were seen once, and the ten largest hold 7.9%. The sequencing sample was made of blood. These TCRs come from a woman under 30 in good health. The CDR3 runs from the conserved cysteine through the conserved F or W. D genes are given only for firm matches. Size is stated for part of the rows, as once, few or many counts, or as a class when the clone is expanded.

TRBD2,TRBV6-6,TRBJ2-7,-,TGTGCCAGCAGCACGAGAACTAGCGGGGACCACGAGCAGTACTTC,CASSTRTSGDHEQYF
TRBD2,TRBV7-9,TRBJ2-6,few,TGTGCCAGCAGCTTAAGAAGGCTAGCGGGAGAGCAAAAGGCCAACGTCCTGACTTTC,CASSLRRLAGEQKANVLTF
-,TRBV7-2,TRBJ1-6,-,TGTGCCAGCAGCCCGGACTCGGGACGAGCTAATTCACCCCTCCACTTT,CASSPDSGRANSPLHF
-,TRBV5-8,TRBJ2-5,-,TGTGCCAGCAGCCAGACCCAGTACTTC,CASSQTQYF
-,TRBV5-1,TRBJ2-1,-,TGCGCCAGCAGAACTGGGGACGCCTCAGGAGAGCAGTTCTTC,CASRTGDASGEQFF
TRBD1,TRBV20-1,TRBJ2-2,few,TGCAGTGCTCCGGGGACAGGGGGCAACACCGGGGAGCTGTTTTTT,CSAPGTGGNTGELFF
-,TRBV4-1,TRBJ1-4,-,TGCGCCAGCGAACGGACACCTTCTAATGAAAAACTGTTTTTT,CASERTPSNEKLFF
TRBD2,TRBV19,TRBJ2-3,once,TGTGCCAGTAGCCCCGGGACTAGGATCCTAGATACGCAGTATTTT,CASSPGTRILDTQYF
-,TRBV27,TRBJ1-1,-,TGTGCCAGCAGGCAAAGCGGGACCGCTGAAGCTTTCTTT,CASRQSGTAEAFF
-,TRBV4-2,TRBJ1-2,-,TGTGCCAGCAGCCAAGAATCGGGACAAGGAAACTATGGCTACACCTTC,CASSQESGQGNYGYTF
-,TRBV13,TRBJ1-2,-,TGTGCCAGCAGCTTAGCTGGCGCCAGGGCCACGTATGGCTACACCTTC,CASSLAGARATYGYTF
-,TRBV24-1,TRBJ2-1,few,TGTGCCACCATGTTGGTCCTCCAAAGCTCCTACAATGAGCAGTTCTTC,CATMLVLQSSYNEQFF
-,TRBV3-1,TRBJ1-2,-,TGTGCCAGCAGCAAAGGGAGGGGCTCAGACTATGGCTACACCTTC,CASSKGRGSDYGYTF
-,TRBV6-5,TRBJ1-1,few,TGTGCCAGCAGTTACTCGGGACGCACTGAAGCTTTCTTT,CASSYSGRTEAFF
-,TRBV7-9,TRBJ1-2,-,TGTGCCAGCAGCTTAGCGGGAGTCAATGGCTATGGCTACACCTTC,CASSLAGVNGYGYTF
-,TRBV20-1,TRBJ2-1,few,TGCAGTGCTAGATCGAATTACAATGAGCAGTTCTTC,CSARSNYNEQFF
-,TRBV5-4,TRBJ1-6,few,TGTGCCAGCAGCTTAGAGGGGGTTGGGACACCCCTCCACTTT,CASSLEGVGTPLHF
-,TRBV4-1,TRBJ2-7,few,TGCGCCAGCAGCCAGGCCCAGGCCTTAACGAGCTCCTACGAGCAGTACTTC,CASSQAQALTSSYEQYF
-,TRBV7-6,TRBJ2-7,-,TGTGCCAGCAGCTTAGAAAGACAGATTCACAATGAGCAGTACTTC,CASSLERQIHNEQYF
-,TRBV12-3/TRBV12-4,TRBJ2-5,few,TGTGCCAGCACCCGGGGTGAGGGCATACAAGAGACCCAGTACTTC,CASTRGEGIQETQYF
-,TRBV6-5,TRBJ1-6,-,TGTGCCAGCAGTTACTGGGCCAGGGGAAATAATTCACCCCTCCACTTT,CASSYWARGNNSPLHF
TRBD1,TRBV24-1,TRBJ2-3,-,TGTGCCACCGGTGGGACAGGGGGCGCAGATACGCAGTATTTT,CATGGTGGADTQYF
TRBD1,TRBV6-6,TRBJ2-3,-,TGTGCCAGCAGTTACCGTGGAGCAGGGGGTACAGATACGCAGTATTTT,CASSYRGAGGTDTQYF
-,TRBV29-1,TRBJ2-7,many,TGCAGCGTGGGGGGATCCTACGAGCAGTACTTC,CSVGGSYEQYF
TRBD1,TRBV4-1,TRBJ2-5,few,TGCGCCAGCAGCCCCGGAAGAAAGGACAGGGGAGAGACCCAGTACTTC,CASSPGRKDRGETQYF
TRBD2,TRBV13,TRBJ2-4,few,TGTGCCAGCAGCCCTCGGACTAGCGGGAGCCCGGTAGCCAAAAACATTCAGTACTTC,CASSPRTSGSPVAKNIQYF
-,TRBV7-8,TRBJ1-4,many,TGTGCCAGCAGCTTAGATAGGGGCAATGAAAAACTGTTTTTT,CASSLDRGNEKLFF
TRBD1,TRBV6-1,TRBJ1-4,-,TGTGCCAGCAGTGAAGTCGGACAGGGGGGAGAAAAACTGTTTTTT,CASSEVGQGGEKLFF
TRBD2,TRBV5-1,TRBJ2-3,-,TGCGCCAGCAGCTTGGGACTAGCGGGGGGGGCCACAGATACGCAGTATTTT,CASSLGLAGGATDTQYF
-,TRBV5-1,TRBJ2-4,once,TGCGCCAGCAGCTTGGGCCGAGAGGCGACCCTAGCCAAAAACATTCAGTACTTC,CASSLGREATLAKNIQYF
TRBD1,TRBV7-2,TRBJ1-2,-,TGTGCCAGCAGCTTAGTGGGGGCAGGGGGCGCTGACTATGGCTACACCTTC,CASSLVGAGGADYGYTF
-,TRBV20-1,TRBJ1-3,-,TGCAGTGCTAGTTATCTGGGGCCCGAGGGAAACTCTGGAAACACCATATATTTT,CSASYLGPEGNSGNTIYF
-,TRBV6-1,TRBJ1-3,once,TGTGCCAGCGAGAAGGACCTTACCCCCTCTGGAAACACCATATATTTT,CASEKDLTPSGNTIYF
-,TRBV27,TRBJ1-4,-,TGTGCCAGCAGTTATACTAGGGATGAAAAACTGTTTTTT,CASSYTRDEKLFF
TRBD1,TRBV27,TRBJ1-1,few,TGTGCCAGCAGTTTTACGCCCAGGGGGCTTAACACTGAAGCTTTCTTT,CASSFTPRGLNTEAFF
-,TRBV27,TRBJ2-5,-,TGTGCCAGCAGTTTTTATTCGGGGGGCGAGGTTACAGAGACCCAGTACTTC,CASSFYSGGEVTETQYF
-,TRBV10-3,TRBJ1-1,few,TGTGCCATCAGGGGAGAGGCCACTGAAGCTTTCTTT,CAIRGEATEAFF
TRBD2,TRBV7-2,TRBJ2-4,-,TGTGCCAGCAGCTTATGGCTAGCGGGAGGGGCCAAAAACACTCAGTACTTC,CASSLWLAGGAKNTQYF
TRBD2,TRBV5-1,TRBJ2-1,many,TGTGCCAGCAGTTCTAGCGGGAGCTCCTACAATGAGCAGTTCTTC,CASSSSGSSYNEQFF
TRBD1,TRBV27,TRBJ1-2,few,TGTGCCAGCAGTTCCCTCGACAGGGCCTATGGCTACACCTTC,CASSSLDRAYGYTF
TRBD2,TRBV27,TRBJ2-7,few,TGTGCCAGCAGCCAGCGGGGGGGCCCACCCTACGAGCAGTACTTC,CASSQRGGPPYEQYF
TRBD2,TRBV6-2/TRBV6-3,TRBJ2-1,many,TGTGCCAGCAGTTACTGGGCCGGGACTACTCAGTTCTTC,CASSYWAGTTQFF
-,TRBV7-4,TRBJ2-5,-,TGTGCCAGCAGCTCAGAAATTGAGAAGACCCAGTACTTC,CASSSEIEKTQYF
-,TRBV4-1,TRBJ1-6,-,TGCGCCAGCAGCCAAGGCCAGGGCGGGAGTTCACCCCTCCACTTT,CASSQGQGGSSPLHF
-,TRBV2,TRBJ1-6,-,TGTGCCAGCAGTGAAGCAGGGTATTTGGCCCTCCACTTT,CASSEAGYLALHF
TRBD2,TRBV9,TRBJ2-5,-,TGTGCCAGCAGCGTAGCTCCACTAGCGGAAGAGACCCAGTACTTC,CASSVAPLAEETQYF
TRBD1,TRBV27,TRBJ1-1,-,TGTGCCAGCGGGAAGTCAGGGGGTGAAGCTTTCTTT,CASGKSGGEAFF
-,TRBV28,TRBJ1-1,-,TGTGCCAGCACGGGGACTGTGAACACTGAAGCTTTCTTT,CASTGTVNTEAFF
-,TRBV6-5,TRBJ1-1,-,TGTGCCAGCATTCCGGACAGGAACACTGAAGCTTTCTTT,CASIPDRNTEAFF
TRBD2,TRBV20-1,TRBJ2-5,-,TGCAGTGCTAGAGCCGGGACTAGCGGGGACTCGACCCAGTACTTC,CSARAGTSGDSTQYF
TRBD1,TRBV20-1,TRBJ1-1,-,TGCAGTGCCGAGGGCAGGGGGCAGGGTGAAGCTTTCTTT,CSAEGRGQGEAFF
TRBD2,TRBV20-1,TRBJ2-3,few,TGCAGTGCTAGAGACCCTAGCGGGAGGGTAGATACGCAGTATTTT,CSARDPSGRVDTQYF
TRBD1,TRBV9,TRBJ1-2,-,TGTGCCAGCAGCGTAGCTACAGGGGAGGGCTACACCTTC,CASSVATGEGYTF
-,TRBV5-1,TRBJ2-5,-,TGCGCCAGCCGATTTCCACGGGAAGAGACCCAGTACTTC,CASRFPREETQYF
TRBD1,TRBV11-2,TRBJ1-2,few,TGTGCCAGCAGTTTCACAGGGGGCTATGGCTACACCTTC,CASSFTGGYGYTF
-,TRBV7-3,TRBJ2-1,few,TGTGCCAGCAGCTTAAGGGGCCGCCCCCAGTGGTTCTTC,CASSLRGRPQWFF
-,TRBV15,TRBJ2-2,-,TGTGCCACCAGCAGAGAAGGTCGAGACACCGGGGAGCTGTTTTTT,CATSREGRDTGELFF
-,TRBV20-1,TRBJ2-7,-,TGCAGTGCCGCGCTTGCGGTCTCCTACGAGCAGTACTTC,CSAALAVSYEQYF
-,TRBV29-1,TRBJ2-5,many,TGCAGCGTTGAACGGGGAGAGACCCAGTACTTC,CSVERGETQYF
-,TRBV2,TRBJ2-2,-,TGTGCCAGCAGCCCCGGACAGAAGAACACCGGGGAGCTGTTTTTT,CASSPGQKNTGELFF